This is a list of T cell receptor beta chains from one sample in a study of shared clonotypes between healthy human individuals. Produced via immunoSEQ multiplex PCR; TCRdb's table is partial and in-frame only. This sample has fewer than 3 million clones, with 92% found just once. The sample consisted of naive CD4+ T cells from PBMCs. The receptors shown here come from a man aged 18-30 years in good health. Some clones in this sample may be carry-over from other donors' samples. Both conserved end residues are part of each CDR3. D genes are given only for firm matches. The size entry is marked missing in some rows and otherwise reads once, few, many or a size class.

clone size: -; CDR3 length: 13; J gene: TRBJ2-7; D gene: TRBD2; V gene: TRBV2; CDR3 protein: CASRVAGGNEQYF; CDR3 DNA: TGTGCCAGCAGGGTAGCGGGAGGTAACGAGCAGTACTTC
clone size: -; CDR3 length: 11; J gene: TRBJ1-1; D gene: -; V gene: TRBV2; CDR3 protein: CASSEAAGAFF; CDR3 DNA: TGTGCCAGCAGTGAAGCGGCGGGAGCTTTCTTT
clone size: once; CDR3 length: 18; J gene: TRBJ1-4; D gene: -; V gene: TRBV5-5; CDR3 protein: CASSWDPFRGSANEKLFF; CDR3 DNA: TGTGCCAGCAGCTGGGACCCCTTCCGAGGATCAGCTAATGAAAAACTGTTTTTT
clone size: -; CDR3 length: 13; J gene: TRBJ1-2; D gene: TRBD1; V gene: TRBV6-5; CDR3 protein: CASRSTGGWGYTF; CDR3 DNA: TGTGCCAGCAGATCGACAGGGGGTTGGGGCTACACCTTC
clone size: -; CDR3 length: 11; J gene: TRBJ2-1; D gene: -; V gene: TRBV28; CDR3 protein: CASSLEVEQFF; CDR3 DNA: TGTGCCAGCAGTTTAGAGGTTGAGCAGTTCTTC
clone size: -; CDR3 length: 16; J gene: TRBJ1-1; D gene: TRBD1; V gene: TRBV10-3; CDR3 protein: CAIRTGQGGGNTEAFF; CDR3 DNA: TGTGCCATCAGGACGGGACAGGGCGGTGGGAACACTGAAGCTTTCTTT
clone size: -; CDR3 length: 15; J gene: TRBJ2-1; D gene: TRBD2; V gene: TRBV6-5; CDR3 protein: CASSYLAGGHSEQFF; CDR3 DNA: TGTGCCAGCAGTTACTTAGCGGGGGGGCATAGTGAGCAGTTCTTC
clone size: -; CDR3 length: 18; J gene: TRBJ2-7; D gene: TRBD2; V gene: TRBV28; CDR3 protein: CASSSRDAGGPASYEQYF; CDR3 DNA: TGTGCCAGCAGTTCGAGAGACGCGGGGGGACCTGCATCCTACGAGCAGTACTTC
clone size: -; CDR3 length: 18; J gene: TRBJ2-1; D gene: -; V gene: TRBV5-3; CDR3 protein: CARSSVTRERPPCNEQFF; CDR3 DNA: TGTGCCAGAAGCTCTGTTACTCGGGAGCGACCCCCGTGCAATGAGCAGTTCTTC
clone size: -; CDR3 length: 16; J gene: TRBJ2-1; D gene: -; V gene: TRBV28; CDR3 protein: CASSLGVGISFNEQFF; CDR3 DNA: TGTGCCAGCAGTTTAGGCGTGGGAATATCCTTCAATGAGCAGTTCTTC
clone size: -; CDR3 length: 15; J gene: TRBJ2-3; D gene: -; V gene: TRBV5-1; CDR3 protein: CASSLFGGGTDTQYF; CDR3 DNA: TGCGCCAGCAGCCTCTTTGGCGGGGGCACAGATACGCAGTATTTT
clone size: -; CDR3 length: 13; J gene: TRBJ2-1; D gene: -; V gene: TRBV11-3; CDR3 protein: CASSARSYNEQFF; CDR3 DNA: TGTGCCAGCAGCGCACGGTCCTACAATGAGCAGTTCTTC
clone size: few; CDR3 length: 14; J gene: TRBJ1-1; D gene: -; V gene: TRBV7-2; CDR3 protein: CASSSDSVNTEAFF; CDR3 DNA: TGTGCCAGCAGCTCCGACAGTGTGAACACTGAAGCTTTCTTT
clone size: -; CDR3 length: 14; J gene: TRBJ1-1; D gene: -; V gene: TRBV28; CDR3 protein: CASSFRQMNTEAFF; CDR3 DNA: TGTGCCAGCAGTTTTCGACAGATGAACACTGAAGCTTTCTTT
clone size: -; CDR3 length: 20; J gene: TRBJ2-7; D gene: -; V gene: TRBV27; CDR3 protein: CASSAPRRAGLNLARYEQYF; CDR3 DNA: TGTGCCAGCAGTGCCCCCAGAAGGGCAGGGTTGAATTTAGCGCGCTACGAGCAGTACTTC
clone size: -; CDR3 length: 14; J gene: TRBJ2-1; D gene: TRBD2; V gene: TRBV29-1; CDR3 protein: CSVEGGFWTDEQFF; CDR3 DNA: TGCAGCGTTGAGGGAGGGTTTTGGACCGATGAGCAGTTCTTC
clone size: -; CDR3 length: 15; J gene: TRBJ2-1; D gene: -; V gene: TRBV29-1; CDR3 protein: CSVVGGQPSYNEQFF; CDR3 DNA: TGCAGCGTTGTCGGCGGACAGCCTTCCTACAATGAGCAGTTCTTC
clone size: -; CDR3 length: 14; J gene: TRBJ2-7; D gene: -; V gene: TRBV7-9; CDR3 protein: CASSLRGQPYEQYF; CDR3 DNA: TGTGCCAGCAGCCTGAGAGGACAGCCCTACGAGCAGTACTTC
clone size: -; CDR3 length: 14; J gene: TRBJ1-1; D gene: -; V gene: TRBV7-2; CDR3 protein: CASSPGRGEAEAFF; CDR3 DNA: TGTGCCAGCAGCCCCGGTAGGGGTGAAGCTGAAGCTTTCTTT
clone size: once; CDR3 length: 13; J gene: TRBJ1-1; D gene: -; V gene: TRBV18; CDR3 protein: CASSPAPNTEAFF; CDR3 DNA: TGTGCCAGCTCACCCGCGCCGAACACTGAAGCTTTCTTT
clone size: -; CDR3 length: 13; J gene: TRBJ1-1; D gene: -; V gene: TRBV30; CDR3 protein: CAWTGQMNTEAFF; CDR3 DNA: TGTGCCTGGACAGGGCAGATGAACACTGAAGCTTTCTTT
clone size: -; CDR3 length: 12; J gene: TRBJ2-1; D gene: TRBD1; V gene: TRBV2; CDR3 protein: CASSLTGNEQFF; CDR3 DNA: TGTGCCAGCAGTTTGACAGGGAATGAGCAGTTCTTC
clone size: -; CDR3 length: 14; J gene: TRBJ1-2; D gene: TRBD1; V gene: TRBV28; CDR3 protein: CASSPDRVVHGYTF; CDR3 DNA: TGTGCCAGCAGCCCTGACAGGGTAGTCCATGGCTACACCTTC
clone size: -; CDR3 length: 16; J gene: TRBJ2-4; D gene: -; V gene: TRBV19; CDR3 protein: CASSIRGGKDKNIQYF; CDR3 DNA: TGTGCCAGTAGTATAAGGGGCGGGAAGGACAAAAACATTCAGTACTTC
clone size: once; CDR3 length: 17; J gene: TRBJ2-7; D gene: TRBD2; V gene: TRBV5-1; CDR3 protein: CASSRGTSGGLSYEQYF; CDR3 DNA: TGCGCCAGCAGCCGCGGGACTAGCGGGGGACTCTCCTACGAGCAGTACTTC
clone size: -; CDR3 length: 16; J gene: TRBJ2-1; D gene: -; V gene: TRBV14; CDR3 protein: CASSHLRDPGDNEQFF; CDR3 DNA: TGTGCCAGCAGCCACCTCCGGGACCCGGGGGACAATGAGCAGTTCTTC